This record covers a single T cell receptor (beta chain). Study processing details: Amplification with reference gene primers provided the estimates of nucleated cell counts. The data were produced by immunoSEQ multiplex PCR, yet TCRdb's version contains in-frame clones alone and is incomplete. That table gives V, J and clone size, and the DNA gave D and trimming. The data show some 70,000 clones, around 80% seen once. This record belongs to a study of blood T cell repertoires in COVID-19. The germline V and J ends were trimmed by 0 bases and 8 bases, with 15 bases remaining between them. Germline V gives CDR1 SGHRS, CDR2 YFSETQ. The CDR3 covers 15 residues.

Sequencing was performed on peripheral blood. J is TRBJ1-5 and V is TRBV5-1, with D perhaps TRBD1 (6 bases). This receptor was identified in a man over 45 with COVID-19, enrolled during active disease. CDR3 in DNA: TGCGCCAGCAGCTTGGGAGTCGGGAAGGGGGAGCCCCAGCATTTT. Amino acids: CASSLGVGKGEPQHF.